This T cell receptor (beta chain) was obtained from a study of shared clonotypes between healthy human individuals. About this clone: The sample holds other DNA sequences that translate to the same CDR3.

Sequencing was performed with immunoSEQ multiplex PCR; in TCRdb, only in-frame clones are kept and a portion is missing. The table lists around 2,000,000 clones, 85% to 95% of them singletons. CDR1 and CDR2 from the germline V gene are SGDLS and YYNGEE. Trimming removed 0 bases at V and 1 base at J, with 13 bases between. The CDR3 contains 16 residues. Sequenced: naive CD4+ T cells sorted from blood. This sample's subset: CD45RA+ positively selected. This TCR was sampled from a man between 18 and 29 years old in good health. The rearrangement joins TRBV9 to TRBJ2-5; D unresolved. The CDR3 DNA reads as TGTGCCAGCAGCGTAGCTTCAGGAGTAGGCCAAGAGACCCAGTACTTC. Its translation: CASSVASGVGQETQYF.